The 24 T cell receptor beta chains presented below share a single source sample, sequenced in a study of blood T cell repertoires in COVID-19. Here immunoSEQ multiplex PCR was the method, and the copy in TCRdb shows in-frame clones only, minus some. The repertoire holds about 220,000 clones, with 82% as singletons. Material: PBMCs or T cells enriched from blood (not recorded which). These TCRs come from a woman aged 55 to 70 who had recovered from COVID-19.

The rearrangement uses TRBV24-1 and TRBJ2-3; no clear D. V lost 8 bases, J lost 4 bases, and 9 bases lay in between. Germline lookup yields CDR1 KGHDR and CDR2 SFDVKD. The CDR3 extends over 12 amino acids. The CDR3, as DNA: TGTGCCACCACAGGTGATGCAGATACGCAGTATTTT. Its protein is CATTGDADTQYF.

This clone has more than one count but fewer than ten. CDR3 protein: CSASGDTSGSGNTIYF. The CDR3 DNA follows: TGCAGTGCTAGTGGAGATACGTCCGGCTCTGGAAACACCATATATTTT. J is TRBJ1-3 and V is TRBV20-1, with D hard to call. CDR1 and CDR2 from the germline V gene are DFQATT and SNEGSKA (reference sequence). The CDR3 totals 16 residues. V lost 3 bases, J lost 0 bases, and 15 bases lay in between.

CDR3 sequence reads: CASNVAGGVTDTQYF. For the CDR3, the DNA is TGTGCCAGCAACGTAGCGGGGGGGGTCACAGATACGCAGTATTTT. The V call is TRBV7-8, the J call TRBJ2-3, with TRBD2 matching 11 bases. The CDR3 sequence is 15 residues long. Per the germline V gene, CDR1 is SGHVS and CDR2 is FQNEAQ. The trim removed 7 bases at V and 2 bases at J, leaving 5 bases unmatched. Drawing the rest from reference TRBV7-8 and TRBJ2-3, the complete variable domain is GAGVSQSPRYKVAKRGQDVALRCDPISGHVSLFWYQQALGQGPEFLTYFQNEAQLDKSGLPSDRFFAERPEGSVSTLKIQRTQQEDSAVYLCASNVAGGVTDTQYFGPGTRLTVL.

This clone was seen only a few times. The chain recombines TRBV12-3 or TRBV12-4 with TRBJ2-5; D not resolved. V lost 0 bases to trimming and J lost 6 bases, with 8 bases between them. This CDR3 contains 13 residues. CDR3 residues: CASSLAAIKTQYF. CDR3 nucleotide sequence: TGTGCCAGCAGTTTAGCAGCTATAAAGACCCAGTACTTC.

The gene calls are TRBV4-3 and TRBJ2-1; weak D call: TRBD2 (5 bases). The germline V gene encodes CDR1 LGHNA and CDR2 YSLEER. The CDR3 contains 13 residues. Trimming pared 4 bases from V and 8 bases from J, leaving 12 bases between. CDR3 residues: CASSRGSRDEQFF. The CDR3 DNA reads TGCGCCAGCAGCCGCGGGTCCCGGGATGAGCAGTTCTTC.

The chain recombines TRBV5-1 with TRBJ2-3, with D possibly TRBD2 on 7 matching bases. This CDR3 spans 15 amino acids. V was shortened by 2 bases and J by 4 bases, with 14 bases between the two germline ends. From germline, CDR1 is SGHRS and CDR2 YFSETQ. The CDR3 DNA sequence: TGCGCCAGCAGCTTCCGGGGGGCCGTCGCAGATACGCAGTATTTT. This codes for CASSFRGAVADTQYF. The full variable domain, completed using reference TRBV5-1 and TRBJ2-3, is KAGVTQTPRYLIKTRGQQVTLSCSPISGHRSVSWYQQTPGQGLQFLFEYFSETQRNKGNFPGRFSGRQFSNSRSEMNVSTLELGDSALYLCASSFRGAVADTQYFGPGTRLTVL.

The V call is TRBV10-3, the J call TRBJ1-5; 11 bases are shared with TRBD1. The CDR3 has 15 residues. CDR1 is ENHRY, CDR2 SYGVKD, per germline. V shed 4 bases and J 6 bases; nucleotides not matched to a gene: 5. Written as DNA, the CDR3 is TGTGCCATCAGTGGGACAGGGGGCTTGGGTCAGCCCCAGCATTTT. This codes for CAISGTGGLGQPQHF.

The V gene is TRBV7-2, the J gene TRBJ1-3, with TRBD1 as a possible D gene (5 bases). Deletions cut 1 base from V and 4 bases from J, with 11 bases between. CDR3 size: 15 residues. CDR1 SGHTA and CDR2 FQGNSA come from the germline V gene. The CDR3 reads CASSLVGLGGNTIYF. The DNA of the CDR3 is TGTGCCAGCAGCTTAGTGGGGCTGGGCGGAAACACCATATATTTT. The full variable domain, its missing parts supplied by reference TRBV7-2 and TRBJ1-3, is GAGVSQSPSNKVTEKGKDVELRCDPISGHTALYWYRQSLGQGLEFLIYFQGNSAPDKSGLPSDRFSAERTGGSVSTLTIQRTQQEDSAVYLCASSLVGLGGNTIYFGEGSWLTVV.

This clone appeared a few times. This chain uses TRBV6-5 with TRBJ1-2; no definite D call. The ends were cut back, 5 bases at V and 4 bases at J, with 5 bases in the middle. CDR1 and CDR2 from the germline V gene are MNHEY and SVGAGI. The CDR3 extends over 11 amino acids. The CDR3: CASSPGYGYTF. CDR3 coding DNA: TGTGCCAGCAGTCCAGGCTATGGCTACACCTTC.

The chain uses TRBV5-5 and TRBJ1-4, with D perhaps TRBD1 (5 bases). The germline V gene has CDR1 SGHKS and CDR2 YYEKEE (reference sequence). Between the trimmed V and J ends, which lost 10 bases and 4 bases, there was a span of 14 bases. This CDR3 region has 13 residues. This chain's CDR3 is CAGKTVSNEKLFF. The CDR3 nucleotides are TGTGCCGGTAAGACAGTGAGTAATGAAAAACTGTTTTTT.

The chain employs TRBV3-1 (or the pseudogene TRBV3-2) and TRBJ1-2; D is ambiguous. V shed 2 bases and J shed 4 bases, with 14 bases lying between them. Germline lookup yields CDR1 LGHDT and CDR2 YNNKEL (reference sequence). The CDR3 covers 15 residues. The CDR3 protein is CASSQMRDTPYGYTF. DNA for the CDR3: TGTGCCAGCAGCCAAATGCGTGACACCCCCTATGGCTACACCTTC.

In this sample, this clone turned up a few times. The chain recombines TRBV19 with TRBJ2-1; D gene uncertain. The CDR3 loop spans 15 amino acids. Between the trimmed V and J ends, which lost 5 bases and 5 bases, there was a span of 16 bases. Germline-derived CDR1 and CDR2 are LNHDA and SQIVND (reference sequence). The CDR3 region is CASSVATLVNNEQFF. The CDR3 DNA follows: TGTGCCAGTAGTGTCGCCACTCTGGTTAACAATGAGCAGTTCTTC.

The rearrangement uses TRBV19 and TRBJ1-2; TRBD1 is a possible D gene (5 bases). CDR1 and CDR2 (germline): LNHDA, SQIVND (reference sequence). V lost 6 bases and J lost 5, with 19 bases in between. The CDR3 runs to 15 residues. The CDR3 DNA reads TGTGCCAGTAGCCCCAGGTTCGCGGGGGGGTATGGCTACACCTTC. This gives the protein CASSPRFAGGYGYTF.

This chain connects TRBV3-1 (or the pseudogene TRBV3-2) to TRBJ2-1; 8 bases are shared with TRBD1. The CDR3 length is 14 residues. Germline V gene sequence: CDR1 LGHDT, CDR2 YNNKEL (reference sequence). Losses at the gene ends were 2 bases for V and 9 bases for J; bases not matched to a gene: 6. The CDR3 DNA reads TGTGCCAGCAGCCAAAGGTCAGGGGGCACTGAGCAGTTCTTC. Amino acids: CASSQRSGGTEQFF.

The chain uses TRBV7-9 and TRBJ2-5; D perhaps matches TRBD1 (7 bases). Deletions cut 1 base from V and 2 bases from J, with 14 bases between. Looked up from germline, CDR1 is SEHNR and CDR2 is FQNEAQ (reference sequence). The CDR3 contains 16 residues. CDR3: CASSLGLAGGQETQYF. The CDR3 DNA reads as TGTGCCAGCAGCTTAGGCTTAGCAGGGGGGCAAGAGACCCAGTACTTC.

The genes are TRBV27 and TRBJ1-2; weak D call: TRBD1 (6 bases). Germline CDR1 and CDR2: MNHEY and SMNVEV (reference sequence). The CDR3 loop spans 15 amino acids. Trimming left V 7 bases short and J 0 bases short, with 15 bases between. This CDR3 reads CASKLLGASNYGYTF. CDR3 DNA sequence: TGTGCCAGCAAATTACTGGGGGCTTCTAACTATGGCTACACCTTC.

The chain uses TRBV18 and TRBJ2-7; 8 nucleotides align to TRBD1. The CDR3 is 16 amino acids. V trimming: 2 bases; J trimming: 2 bases; junction bases outside the gene matches: 8. Germline CDR1 is KGHSH and CDR2 is LQKENI. The CDR3 nucleotides read TGTGCCAGCTCACCATCGACAGGGGAAGGCGCCTACGAGCAGTACTTC. Translation gives CASSPSTGEGAYEQYF.

This chain joins TRBV5-6 and TRBJ1-3; D unclear. The germline CDR1 and CDR2 sequences are SGHDT and YYEEEE. The CDR3 loop spans 15 amino acids. Trimming took 2 bases from V and 0 from J, leaving 9 bases between them. CDR3 loop: CASSFGRISGNTIYF. Written as DNA, the CDR3 is TGTGCCAGCAGCTTTGGCAGGATCTCTGGAAACACCATATATTTT.

The V gene is TRBV9, the J gene TRBJ2-7; D perhaps matches TRBD2 (6 bases). Germline V gene lookup returns CDR1 SGDLS and CDR2 YYNGEE. V lost 3 bases and J lost 5, with 15 bases in between. This CDR3 has 14 residues. In DNA form, the CDR3 reads TGTGCCAGCAGCGGTCGACTTGGAGGGAACGAGCAGTACTTC. Encoded protein: CASSGRLGGNEQYF.

The V call is TRBV6-5, the J call TRBJ2-7; 7 positions match TRBD1. The V segment lost 7 bases and the J segment 3 bases; nucleotides outside the gene matches: 12. Germline assignment: CDR1 MNHEY and CDR2 SVGAGI. CDR3 length equals 15 residues. CDR3 nucleotide sequence: TGTGCCAGCATTCAAAGGGACAGTACAGGCTACGAGCAGTACTTC. It translates to CASIQRDSTGYEQYF.

The genes are TRBV6-6 and TRBJ1-2; D perhaps matches TRBD1 (6 bases). Trimming shortened V by 6 bases and J by 7 bases, and 24 bases separated the two germline ends. The CDR3 contains 16 residues. The V gene's germline CDR1 is MNHNY and CDR2 SVGAGI (reference sequence). CDR3 DNA sequence: TGTGCCAGCAGCCTCTCAACTTCAGGGGATCGTGGTGGCTACACCTTC. As protein: CASSLSTSGDRGGYTF.

This clone was seen repeatedly, ten times or more. The same CDR3 also results from other DNA sequences found in this sample. V and J are TRBV12-3 or TRBV12-4 and TRBJ2-1, with D possibly being TRBD2 (6 bases). With 4 bases removed from V and 8 bases from J, the gap between germline ends came to 9 bases. The CDR3 totals 12 residues. CDR3 sequence (DNA): TGTGCCAGCAGTTCCGGGACTTATGAGCAGTTCTTC. Amino acids: CASSSGTYEQFF.

The rearrangement links TRBV18 to TRBJ2-7; a weak D match, TRBD2 (6 bases). V was cut by 6 bases and J by 5 bases, with 11 bases left in between. Germline CDR1 KGHSH, CDR2 LQKENI. The CDR3 runs 12 residues. The CDR3 reads CASSTGGDEQYF. CDR3 sequence (DNA): TGTGCCAGCTCTACAGGCGGGGACGAGCAGTACTTC.

The chain has TRBV7-9 and TRBJ2-1; D is possibly TRBD2 (5 bases). CDR1 is SEHNR and CDR2 is FQNEAQ in the germline V gene (reference sequence). CDR3 size: 14 residues. V lost 3 bases, J lost 5 bases, and 11 bases lay in between. CDR3 protein: CASSLVSDNNEQFF. DNA of the CDR3: TGTGCCAGCAGCTTGGTTAGCGATAACAATGAGCAGTTCTTC.